What follows are 26 T cell receptor beta chains derived from one specimen sequenced in a study of cytomegalovirus exposure and HLA in healthy donors. Vbeta (60) and Jbeta (13) primers were used in the PCR. Sequencing used immunoSEQ multiplex PCR; TCRdb keeps in-frame clones, though not all of them. Of about 130,000 clones listed, 15% to 20% are singletons. Sequencing used PBMCs. These receptors were obtained from a female donor in good health and CMV-seropositive.

The J gene is TRBJ2-2, the V gene TRBV28; TRBD1 matches at 7 bases. This CDR3 is 15 amino acids long. CDR1 is MDHEN, CDR2 SYDVKM, per germline. CDR3 loop: CVTLRGGGYTGELFF. The DNA of the CDR3 is TGTGTAACATTGAGAGGGGGCGGCTACACCGGGGAGCTGTTTTTT.

This chain joins TRBV4-3 and TRBJ1-4; TRBD1 matches 9 bases. CDR3 length: 15 residues. Germline values: CDR1 LGHNA, CDR2 YSLEER. Unmatched junction bases numbered 3, after V lost 0 bases and J lost 7 bases. The CDR3 DNA sequence: TGCGCCAGCAGCCAAGATGGGACAGGGAGTGAAAAACTGTTTTTT. Its translation is CASSQDGTGSEKLFF.

V gene TRBV7-2 combines with J gene TRBJ2-1, with 10 bases matching TRBD1. Per germline, CDR1 SGHTA and CDR2 FQGNSA. CDR3 length: 15 amino acids. J lost 2 bases, V lost 5 bases, and 3 bases had no gene match. The CDR3 nucleotides are TGTGCCAGCAGCCCGGGACAGGGGACCTACAATGAGCAGTTCTTC. It translates to CASSPGQGTYNEQFF.

This chain uses TRBV5-1 with TRBJ2-7; weak D call: TRBD1 (6 bases). The CDR3 is 11 residues long. Looked up from germline, CDR1 is SGHRS and CDR2 is YFSETQ. Deletions cut 4 bases from V and 7 bases from J, with 9 bases between. The DNA for the CDR3 is TGCGCCAGCAGCGCGGACAGAGAGCAGTACTTC. It translates to CASSADREQYF. Supplemented by reference TRBV5-1 and TRBJ2-7, the full variable domain reads KAGVTQTPRYLIKTRGQQVTLSCSPISGHRSVSWYQQTPGQGLQFLFEYFSETQRNKGNFPGRFSGRQFSNSRSEMNVSTLELGDSALYLCASSADREQYFGPGTRLTVT.

The gene calls are TRBV7-2 and TRBJ1-1, with 8 bases lining up with TRBD1. Trimming took 1 base from V and 0 from J; bases not matched to a gene: 1. CDR1 is SGHTA, CDR2 FQGNSA, per germline. The CDR3 length is 15 residues. CDR3 DNA: TGTGCCAGCAGCTTAGGGACAGGGCTGAACACTGAAGCTTTCTTT. Amino acid sequence: CASSLGTGLNTEAFF.

V is TRBV2 and J is TRBJ2-7; 9 bases map to TRBD2. Germline V lookup: CDR1 SNHLY, CDR2 FYNNEI. V was pared by 7 bases and J by 2 bases, with 6 bases of the junction left unmatched. The CDR3 runs 14 residues. The CDR3, as DNA: TGTGCCAGCACTAAGGGACTAGCTGCCTACGAGCAGTACTTC. This sequence encodes CASTKGLAAYEQYF.

Turning to this clone: The sample carries other DNA sequences with the same CDR3. This rearrangement joins TRBV13 to TRBJ2-7; 8 bases agree with TRBD2. Germline V gene lookup returns CDR1 PRHDT and CDR2 FYEKMQ (reference sequence). With V trimmed by 0 bases and J by 3 bases, 1 base remained unmatched. This CDR3 has 14 amino acids. The CDR3 DNA reads TGTGCCAGCAGCTTAGGACTAGCGGTCTACGAGCAGTACTTC. This codes for CASSLGLAVYEQYF.

CDR3 coding DNA: TGTGCCAGCTCATCCTTGACGGGAGAGAACACTGAAGCTTTCTTT. It is translated as CASSSLTGENTEAFF. The chain employs TRBV18 and TRBJ1-1; D uncertain. Germline V gene sequence: CDR1 KGHSH, CDR2 LQKENI. V was cut by 5 bases and J by 1 base, with 14 bases left in between. This CDR3 region has 15 residues. The whole variable domain, filled in from reference TRBV18 and TRBJ1-1, reads NAGVMQNPRHLVRRRGQEARLRCSPMKGHSHVYWYRQLPEEGLKFMVYLQKENIIDESGMPKERFSAEFPKEGPSILRIQQVVRGDSAAYFCASSSLTGENTEAFFGQGTRLTVV.

In the case of this clone: The limits of the CDR3 on the DNA are not certain, so only TCRdb's listed CDR3 is given. This CDR3 reads CASSLGMGGQPQHF. The chain recombines TRBV2 with TRBJ1-5. From germline, CDR1 is SNHLY and CDR2 FYNNEI. The CDR3 has 14 residues if both end residues are counted.

This clone was counted a few times. J is TRBJ2-7 and V is TRBV4-1; D possibly corresponds to TRBD2 (7 bases). Trimming stripped 0 bases from V and 2 bases from J, with 11 bases between. The CDR3 covers 15 residues. Germline V CDR1 and CDR2: MGHRA, YSYEKL. Here the CDR3 DNA reads TGCGCCAGCAGCCAAGATCGGGGGGCGGCCTACGAGCAGTACTTC. Translated, it gives CASSQDRGAAYEQYF.

This clone was seen a few times. The chain carries TRBV5-1 and TRBJ1-5; 10 nucleotides agree with TRBD1. Per germline, CDR1 SGHRS and CDR2 YFSETQ. Trimming cost V 0 bases and J 6 bases; bases outside gene matches: 3. This CDR3 spans 15 amino acids. CDR3: CASSLGQGAGQPQHF. The CDR3 bases are TGCGCCAGCAGCTTGGGACAGGGGGCTGGTCAGCCCCAGCATTTT.

The chain links TRBV9 to TRBJ2-7, with D possibly being TRBD2 (5 bases). This CDR3 region has 14 residues. Trimming left V 0 bases short and J 3 bases short, with 10 bases between. The germline V gene has CDR1 SGDLS and CDR2 YYNGEE. In DNA form, the CDR3 reads TGTGCCAGCAGCGTAGATCTAGCCGGCTACGAGCAGTACTTC. Translating it yields CASSVDLAGYEQYF.

To note about this clone: The junction departs from germline at one end; a sequencing error may be responsible. The chain employs TRBV7-7 and TRBJ2-1; TRBD2 is a possible D gene (7 bases). The germline V gene encodes CDR1 SSHAT and CDR2 FNYEAQ (reference sequence). The CDR3 is made up of 19 amino acids. The CDR3 bases are TGTGCTAGCAGCTTAGCGCCTGAACCAAGAGGGGGAGGGGATGATGAGCAGTTCTTC. It codes for CASSLAPEPRGGGDDEQFF. The full variable domain, in which reference TRBV7-7 and TRBJ2-1 provide the parts outside the CDR3, is GAGVSQSPRYKVTKRGQDVTLRCDPISSHATLYWYQQALGQGPEFLTYFNYEAQPDKSGLPSDRFSAERPEGSISTLTIQRTEQRDSAMYRCASSLAPEPRGGGDDEQFFGPGTRLTVL.

This clone has only a few counts. The CDR3 DNA reads TGTGCCAGTAGTATATACCACGGGACTAGCTCCTACAATGAGCAGTTCTTC. This translates into CASSIYHGTSSYNEQFF. The chain is built from TRBV19 and TRBJ2-1, with TRBD2 identical over 8 bases. The length of the CDR3 is 17 residues. CDR1 is LNHDA, CDR2 SQIVND, per germline (reference sequence). J gave up 0 bases and V 2 bases, and 6 bases lay outside the gene matches.

This sequence joins TRBV6-6 and TRBJ2-7, with 12 bases identical to TRBD2. Germline CDR1 is MNHNY and CDR2 is SVGAGI (reference sequence). The CDR3 spans 14 residues. J was trimmed by 4 bases and V by 5 bases; bases with no gene match: 3. The CDR3 coding sequence is TGTGCCAGCAGTCGGACTAGCGGGGTATACGAGCAGTACTTC. This encodes CASSRTSGVYEQYF.

This clone was detected only a few times. This sequence joins TRBV6-1 and TRBJ2-1; 13 nucleotides agree with TRBD2. CDR1 MNHNS and CDR2 SASEGT come from the germline V gene. The CDR3 sequence is 15 residues long. Unmatched junction bases numbered 4, after V lost 6 bases and J lost 5 bases. The CDR3: CASRTGTSGNNEQFF. The CDR3 nucleotides read TGTGCCAGCAGGACCGGGACTAGCGGGAACAATGAGCAGTTCTTC.

The chain carries TRBV28 and TRBJ1-4, with 7 bases aligning to TRBD1. The length of the CDR3 is 14 residues. The germline V gene has CDR1 MDHEN and CDR2 SYDVKM. V lost 5 bases to trimming and J lost 4 bases; unmatched junction nucleotides: 4. CDR3 protein: CASSPDRFNEKLFF. CDR3 sequence (DNA): TGTGCCAGCAGTCCGGACAGGTTTAATGAAAAACTGTTTTTT.

This clone was counted a few times. This chain uses TRBV6-5 with TRBJ2-7; the match to TRBD1 covers 7 bases. Losses at the gene ends were 7 bases for V and 3 bases for J; bases not matched to a gene: 3. Germline CDR1 and CDR2: MNHEY and SVGAGI. The CDR3 extends over 12 amino acids. This chain's CDR3 is CASNNRGYEQYF. CDR3 nucleotides: TGTGCCAGCAACAACAGGGGCTACGAGCAGTACTTC.

The chain uses TRBV19 and TRBJ2-5; 8 positions agree with TRBD1. The CDR3 extends over 15 amino acids. Trimming cost V 3 bases and J 5 bases; bases outside gene matches: 8. The germline V gene has CDR1 LNHDA and CDR2 SQIVND (reference sequence). The CDR3 is CASSISQGAWETQYF. The CDR3 nucleotides are TGTGCCAGTAGTATTTCCCAGGGGGCCTGGGAGACCCAGTACTTC.

This chain joins TRBV2 and TRBJ1-5; a possible D gene is TRBD1 (6 bases). The CDR3 length is 16 residues. Between the trimmed V and J ends, which lost 5 bases and 3 bases, there was a span of 17 bases. Looked up from germline, CDR1 is SNHLY and CDR2 is FYNNEI. CDR3: CASSLYQGSLNQPQHF. CDR3 DNA sequence: TGTGCCAGCAGTCTATATCAGGGGTCCCTCAATCAGCCCCAGCATTTT.

This chain links TRBV7-2 with TRBJ2-5; possible D gene TRBD1, 6 bases. Trimming pared 8 bases from V and 1 base from J, leaving 17 bases between. Germline V gene sequence: CDR1 SGHTA, CDR2 FQGNSA. This CDR3 comprises 15 residues. The CDR3 reads CASVLQGFGQETQYF. The CDR3 DNA reads TGTGCCAGCGTTCTGCAGGGGTTCGGCCAAGAGACCCAGTACTTC.

In DNA, the CDR3 is TGTGCCAGCAGCAACGGTCTGAACACTGAAGCTTTCTTT. Its translation: CASSNGLNTEAFF. V and J are TRBV5-6 and TRBJ1-1; D call uncertain. Germline assignment: CDR1 SGHDT and CDR2 YYEEEE. Trimming took 4 bases from V and 0 from J, leaving 7 bases between them. CDR3 length: 13 amino acids.

The sample holds a few counts of this clone. CDR3: CASSKSRLAKNIQYF. In DNA form, the CDR3 reads TGTGCCAGCAGCAAAAGCAGGTTAGCCAAAAACATTCAGTACTTC. This chain uses TRBV21-1 with TRBJ2-4; TRBD1 is the table's D call, not checked against the DNA. TRBV21-1 is given as a pseudogene. CDR3 length: 15 residues.

There are a few counts of this clone. The chain has TRBV28 and TRBJ1-5; perhaps TRBD1 as D (5 bases). The ends were cut back, 1 base at V and 0 bases at J, with 10 bases in the middle. This CDR3 has 16 amino acids. Germline assignment: CDR1 MDHEN and CDR2 SYDVKM. CDR3 sequence reads: CASSLYTGYSNQPQHF. CDR3 sequence (DNA): TGTGCCAGCAGTTTATACACAGGTTATAGCAATCAGCCCCAGCATTTT.

This CDR3 reads CASSESSPTGPRNEQFF. The DNA of the CDR3 is TGCGCCAGCAGTGAGTCAAGCCCGACAGGCCCCCGGAATGAGCAGTTCTTC. The chain recombines TRBV10-2 with TRBJ2-1; a weak D match, TRBD1 (6 bases). Germline lookup yields CDR1 WSHSY and CDR2 SAAADI. V was clipped by 0 bases and J by 7 bases, with 19 bases between them. CDR3 length: 17 residues.

This rearrangement joins TRBV4-3 to TRBJ1-2, with 7 bases that match TRBD1. Germline CDR1 LGHNA, CDR2 YSLEER. J was trimmed by 8 bases and V by 3 bases; bases with no gene match: 12. This CDR3 has 15 amino acids. The DNA for the CDR3 is TGCGCCAGCAGCCAGTCCTACAGGGGTGAAGGAGGCTACACCTTC. It translates to CASSQSYRGEGGYTF.